The TCR beta chain described here comes from a study of cytomegalovirus exposure and HLA in healthy donors (dated by TCRdb to 2015 to 2018). At the level of the whole study: In an earlier analysis of under 600 of the donors, 250 to 350 Gb of sequence data and 100 million or so unique TCR beta sequences from approximately 180 million T cells were reported. About 280 gigabases of sequencing data and approximately 92 million unique TCR sequences made up an early release that covered about 640 HLA-typed donors. The genetic ancestry cluster associated with self-reported Caucasian donors included 65% to 90% of the 350 to 500 genotyped donors. The study was designed to test whether signatures of past pathogen exposure could be identified by cataloging public T cell receptors. The study used immunosequencing to profile the T cell repertoires of more than 650 subjects and linked those repertoires to cytomegalovirus serostatus. Besides the first cohort of 666 subjects, a separate validation cohort made up of roughly 120 different subjects was used. To predict cytomegalovirus infection status, the study combined high-throughput TCR immunosequencing, statistical association of individual TCRs with disease status, and machine learning. In a later analysis, previously published TCR beta repertoires from several hundred donors were re-analyzed and high-resolution HLA genotyping was added so that TCR occurrence patterns could be studied. Rather than using new phenotypic data, the later analysis identified candidate immune exposures from TCR beta sequences and from how often those sequences occurred across donors. In an earlier analysis of a few hundred of the donors, high-throughput TCR beta sequencing was used to judge whether each TCR beta V gene segment behaved as functional or pseudogenic. Alongside the repertoire data, information on donor age, sex, ethnicity and CMV serostatus was compiled. Genome-wide SNP genotypes for about 55% of the 666 donors were used in a later genetic analysis, which treated that subset as a discovery cohort. Every discovery cohort repertoire had been produced on one sequencing platform. Class I and class II HLA loci were covered by the typing at four-digit resolution. The number of donors typed differed by locus, with 629-630 for A, B, C, DRB1 and DQB1, around 520 for DQA1, 606 for DPA1, and approximately 470 for DPB1. Because of strong linkage in the cohort, five DR-DQ haplotypes were treated as single units for association and clustering. On average, around 230,000 unique TCR beta nucleotide sequences were sequenced per donor among some 430 genotyped donors of the cohort, with roughly 18% of those sequences being non-productive. General findings and caveats noted by the study authors: The study gave a list of some 150 TCR beta chains associated with cytomegalovirus. In a later analysis, HLA-associated TCR beta chains showed more clonal expansion and lower generation probabilities than non-associated chains that were equally common. In a later analysis, TCR association rates were found to vary across HLA loci, with the most associated TCRs seen for DRB1 alleles and the fewest for HLA-C alleles. A cluster of highly shared sequence variants was judged likely to be a technical artifact of the sequencing pipeline. Correlated functional status among segregating V segments might be attributable to linkage disequilibrium, but an unknown experimental factor could not be ruled out. When HLA alleles, especially DR and DQ, strongly co-occurred, TCR associations were difficult to assign to individual alleles. In a later genetic analysis, fewer N-insertions in productive TCRs were reported among donors in an Asian-associated ancestry cluster than the approximately 670-donor mean. A later genetic analysis associated a missense DCLRE1C variant with V-gene and J-gene trimming of TCR beta chains, and an independent cohort replicated the association. A further reported finding was that TCR beta sequences accurately predicted the HLA-A and HLA-B alleles for most subjects in the first cohort. Immune exposure information for the cohort was limited to CMV serostatus. According to a later analysis, most CMV-associated TCR beta chains appeared to be HLA-restricted, and the HLA associations seemed to be driven largely by CMV exposure. The presence/absence analyses assumed that sequencing depth was roughly uniform across donors, and that assumption may not be true. The classifier was reported to diagnose cytomegalovirus status with high specificity and sensitivity in both the original cohort and the validation cohort. Across donors, most TCR sequences were observed very rarely, whereas some public TCRs were present in many individuals. In an earlier analysis of more than 500 of the donors, most TCR beta V segments appeared in productive rearrangements about 87% or about 30% of the time, broadly matching IMGT annotations. The earlier analysis of around 600 of the donors excluded roughly 17 rarely observed V segments, including chromosome 9 orphons, because counts were too low. Specific HLA alleles were associated with 15,000 to 20,000 TCR beta sequences at a false discovery rate of 0.05 in a later analysis. Because some donors lacked HLA typing at each locus, the association tests relied only on the typed subset. The authors suggested that the approach could potentially be generalized to other disease states and immunological phenotypes. In this cohort, only TCR beta chains were sequenced, and detectable features were limited by the absence of alpha or paired-chain data. In vitro tests confirmed that a few of the cytomegalovirus-associated TCR beta chains recognize cytomegalovirus antigens. A later analysis reported that several top co-occurrence clusters appeared linked to parvovirus B19, influenza, CMV and Epstein-Barr virus.

Comment on this clone: It has no known antigen specificity. Base qualities were left out, and no much larger clone turns up one base away.

The cohort comprised some 680 healthy bone marrow donors. Cohort members were all nominally healthy when sampled, although unrecorded immune exposures were likely present. The donor tested CMV seropositive, placing the donor among the roughly 300 seropositive members of the cohort. Every donor gave a peripheral blood sample, and the peripheral blood mononuclear cells from that sample were used for TCR beta sequencing. Genomic DNA extraction from the blood cell samples was performed with the Qiagen DNeasy Blood Extraction Kit. Receptors were amplified or captured by the immunoSEQ multiplex PCR assay. For the multiplex PCR, a mixture combining 60 forward primers for TCR Vbeta segments and 13 reverse primers for TCR Jbeta segments was used. The CDR3 region of rearranged TCR beta genes was amplified from genomic DNA by a multiplex PCR assay. The amplified TCR beta libraries were sequenced on the Illumina HiSeq System as 87-base-pair reads. The source study handled its data this way. A later analysis counted about 76 million unique TCR beta chains across the approximately 700 repertoires, and 9 million to 14 million of these chains were shared by at least two donors. A nearest-neighbor algorithm error-corrected the raw reads and collapsed the reads into unique sequences, merging closely related sequences to remove PCR and sequencing errors. To assign V, D and J gene segments, CDR3 sequences were aligned to IMGT reference sequences. For a sequence to be retained, a match of at least six nucleotides was required to both a V gene segment and a J gene segment. Rearrangements were classified as productive when the CDR3 lacked stop codons and remained in frame with V and J, and all other rearrangements were classified as non-productive. Following IMGT convention, CDR3 was defined as the stretch from the second conserved V-encoded cysteine to the conserved J-encoded phenylalanine. The earlier analysis of about 620 of the donors excluded sequences that lacked an unambiguous match to a single V gene segment. In an earlier analysis of approximately 500 of the donors, a V segment was called functional when productive rearrangements were above 56.7%, and segregating when the standard deviation between donors exceeded 5%. A statistical classification framework was developed to diagnose cytomegalovirus status using the catalog of TCR beta chain sequences. In a later analysis, TCR nucleotide sequences were compared against IMGT/GENE-DB human TR gene sequences so that V and J genes could be assigned. A later analysis assigned CDR3 sequences and most-parsimonious VDJ recombination scenarios with the TCRdist pipeline. In a later analysis, each TCR beta chain was defined by its CDR3 amino acid sequence together with its V-gene family, and reads lacking a unique V-gene family were excluded. A later analysis removed 592 highly shared, low-generation-probability nucleotide sequences to deal with suspected cross-contamination and a sequencing artifact. In a later analysis, a clonal expansion index was calculated for each public chain from normalized within-repertoire ranks of inferred template counts. In a later analysis, generation probabilities were computed with a VDJ recombination model fitted to out-of-frame rearrangements, and the resulting probabilities were checked against IGoR. Hypergeometric tests were used in a later analysis to score TCR-TCR, TCR-HLA and TCR-CMV co-occurrence, with a repertoire-size bias correction applied to the TCR pairs. False discovery rates were estimated in a later analysis by permuting HLA or CMV assignments 20 times. A later analysis grouped co-occurring TCRs with DBSCAN, adding TCRdist sequence similarity when clustering within HLA-allele-positive subsets. Repertoires with fewer than 30,000 or more than 120,000 public chains, plus five repertoires with anomalous nucleotide sharing, were excluded from co-occurrence clustering. Sourced from immuneACCESS, this table was stored by TCRdb with only in-frame sequences that have V and J called. A share of the clones is absent; for the studies checked, an unresolved V gene accounts for under half, and the remainder has no known explanation. The V and J calls and the clone size are those of that table, but D and trimming were determined from the DNA. This sample gives fewer than 150,000 clones in total; roughly 72% of them show up just once. The ten largest clones capture roughly 4.2% of the sample.

Sequencing used PBMCs. This receptor was obtained from a woman aged 40 to 49 in good health and CMV-seropositive.

The nucleotides read TGCGCCAGCAGCTTTAGGGGGCTGGGCGGGGAGCTGTTTTTT. It translates to CASSFRGLGGELFF. The receptor chain draws on TRBV5-1 and TRBJ2-2, with 7 bases in between that match TRBD1. The CDR3 runs 14 residues from the cysteine to the phenylalanine. Only the CDR3 DNA is retained, 42 bases long and in frame from the first base. CDR1 and CDR2, looked up from the germline V gene, are SGHRS and YFSETQ. Compared with germline, V lacks 2 bases and J lacks 7 bases; bases without a gene match: 5.